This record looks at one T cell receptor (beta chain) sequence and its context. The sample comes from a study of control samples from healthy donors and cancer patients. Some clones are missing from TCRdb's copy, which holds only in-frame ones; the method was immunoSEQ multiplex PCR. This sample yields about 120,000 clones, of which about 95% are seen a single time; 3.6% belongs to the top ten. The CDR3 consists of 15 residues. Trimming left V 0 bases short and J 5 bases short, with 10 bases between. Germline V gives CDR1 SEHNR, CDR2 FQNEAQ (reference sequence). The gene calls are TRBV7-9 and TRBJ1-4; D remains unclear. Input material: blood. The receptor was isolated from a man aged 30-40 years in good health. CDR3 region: CASSLAPGMNEKLFF. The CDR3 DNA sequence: TGTGCCAGCAGCTTAGCGCCGGGAATGAATGAAAAACTGTTTTTT.